The entry below describes one T cell receptor (beta chain). No cognate antigen has been identified for it. The input lacks base qualities; no much larger clone sits a single base away. To prepare the library, RACE was applied. Sequenced on a NextSeq 500. During library preparation, unique molecular identifiers were attached to individual cDNA molecules so that TCRs could be counted quantitatively and reproducibly. From each blood RNA sample, both TCR alpha and TCR beta chains were sequenced. Per the original workflow: A median of about 87,000 TCRs per sample was observed, with a range of roughly 23,224 to 700,000. The Decombinator software suite was used to annotate V, J and CDR3 in the TCR reads. To make PS versus PT1 abundance plots, every sample was subsampled to the same number of TCRs (28,000). TCRs were defined as expanded if absent before sensitization and observed at least eight times at the 2-week time point. TCRdb ran its own pipeline on the public reads, namely fastp trimming at Q25 and MiXCR clone calling, and kept in-frame beta chains. Each entry merges the rows of one CDR3 protein and shows their most common DNA and genes. These V and J calls originate from TCRdb's pipeline instead of the authors' own analysis. This sample comprises tens of thousands of distinct CDR3 sequences, 11% of them detected only once. The leading ten clones occupy about 2.3% of the sample.

The sample's time point label, decoded: patch test 3, about 24 weeks after DPC sensitization. Reading the label with the study, this specimen's treatment or condition is: therapeutic diphenylcyclopropenone sensitization with weekly scalp DPC. Blood at each patch-test visit was drawn before the patch test was applied. Patients were considered eligible if aged 18 to 70, diagnosed with alopecia and deemed suitable for DPC therapy, and patients were excluded if pregnant. Unfractionated whole blood was collected in Tempus Blood RNA tubes, and total RNA was extracted from that blood. The entry originates in a study of human T cells and chemical hapten exposure (dated by TCRdb to 2020 to 2022). About the study as a whole: For sensitization, 2% DPC in acetone was applied to a roughly 2 cm by roughly 2 cm area of upper inner arm skin. About 27 alopecia patients gave blood for TCR sequencing at one to four time points (pre-sensitization, 2, 6 and 24 weeks). Patient blood was sampled pre-sensitization (week 0) and at 2, 6 and about 24 weeks after DPC sensitization. Libraries were pooled for sequencing, and per-sample TCR yields varied mainly because of small differences in library volumes within the pool. Throughout the roughly 23-week study period, patients were also given weekly therapeutic DPC doses on the scalp. Alopecia areata with under or over 50% scalp involvement, alopecia totalis and alopecia universalis were represented in the patient cohort, which was mostly female. In alopecia patients, the study followed how the peripheral blood TCR repertoire changed in vivo over primary and secondary sensitization to diphenylcyclopropenone (DPC), a hapten. Patch tests used Finn chambers with 0.01% DPC on the upper back, scored after 6 days by International Contact Dermatitis Research Group standards.

Results the study describes overall, beyond this receptor: Because every patient had alopecia, a presumed autoimmune disease, the patients' immune response might differ from that of healthy individuals. Significantly more large CDR3 similarity clusters were formed by expanded TCRs than by pre-sensitization or healthy control sets, consistent with antigen-driven responses. After repeated subsampling, the strength of the expansion versus patch-test correlation and the threshold at which it became significant changed. Patch test score was positively correlated with the number of PT1 expanded TCRs, with significance at thresholds 8, 16 and 32 but not at 4. DPC sensitization did not change how many TCRs were above 1 in 1000 frequency, and no evidence was found of alterations in global repertoire structure.

The source was whole blood, collected in connection with sensitization to the hapten diphenylcyclopropenone (DPC). The receptor comes from a woman aged 25 to 39 with alopecia areata. Some clones in this sample may be carry-over from other donors' samples.

In nucleotides, the sequence is TGTGCCAGCAGCCGAGTGGGTAATGAAAAACTGTTTTTT. Translated, this gives CASSRVGNEKLFF. The chain links TRBV7-9 with TRBJ1-4; confidence is insufficient to name the D gene. Per the germline V gene (reference sequence), SEHNR is the CDR1 and FQNEAQ is the CDR2. The junction shows trimming of 5 bases on V and 4 bases on J, plus 8 bases between the germline ends. The CDR3 has 13 amino acids, counting the end cysteine and phenylalanine. Solely the CDR3 DNA is kept, with 39 bases framed from the first base.